This passage covers 18 T cell receptor beta chains from one sample sequenced in a study of early stage breast cancer tumors. Sequencing was performed with immunoSEQ multiplex PCR; in TCRdb, only in-frame clones are kept and a portion is missing. This sample carries some 8,000 clones, roughly 80% of them seen once, and the ten largest clones take around 8.8%. The sample was normal breast tissue next to the tumor. The source of these receptors is a person in their sixties with breast cancer.

This chain connects TRBV10-3 to TRBJ1-4; D remains ambiguous. V was trimmed by 0 bases and J by 7 bases, leaving 12 bases between them. The CDR3 totals 15 residues. The germline CDR1 and CDR2 sequences are ENHRY and SYGVKD. The CDR3 loop is CAISESTEFGEKLFF. DNA for the CDR3: TGTGCCATCAGTGAGTCGACCGAGTTTGGTGAAAAACTGTTTTTT.

V is TRBV9 and J is TRBJ2-1, with TRBD1 as a possible D gene (7 bases). This CDR3 contains 18 residues. V was cut by 0 bases and J by 6 bases, with 22 bases left in between. The germline CDR1 and CDR2 sequences are SGDLS and YYNGEE. The CDR3 DNA follows: TGTGCCAGCAGCGTAGGGCTGGGGTGGAGGGGGCTCATCAATGAGCAGTTCTTC. This codes for CASSVGLGWRGLINEQFF.

The chain couples TRBV21-1 to TRBJ1-6; the table's D call, TRBD1, has no DNA check behind it. TRBV21-1 is termed a pseudogene. The CDR3 is 16 amino acids. CDR3 bases: TGTGCCAGCAGGCAAAGGGGGACAGGGGGCTATTCACCCCTCCACTTT. Encoded protein: CASRQRGTGGYSPLHF.

The CDR3 loop is CASSVRQGAYNEQFF. As DNA, the CDR3 is TGTGCCAGCAGTGTCAGACAGGGGGCATACAATGAGCAGTTCTTC. The chain employs TRBV25-1 and TRBJ2-1; TRBD1 matches at 10 bases. Per germline, CDR1 MGHDK and CDR2 SYGVNS. CDR3 size: 15 residues. V was clipped by 4 bases and J by 4 bases; unmatched bases: 4.

V usage is TRBV6-5 and J usage is TRBJ2-7; D is perhaps TRBD1 (6 bases). Germline V CDR1 and CDR2: MNHEY, SVGAGI. V was pared by 2 bases and J by 2 bases, with 7 bases between. The CDR3 is 13 residues long. The CDR3 loop is CASSYGTTYEQYF. CDR3 nucleotides: TGTGCCAGCAGTTACGGGACAACCTACGAGCAGTACTTC.

This clone was detected a few times. The V gene is TRBV5-1, the J gene TRBJ1-1, with D possibly matching TRBD1 (5 bases). Germline CDR1 reads SGHRS; CDR2 reads YFSETQ. V lost 7 bases and J lost 4, with 14 bases in between. This CDR3 spans 13 amino acids. The DNA for the CDR3 is TGCGCCAGCCGGGGACCTTTCGGCACTGAAGCTTTCTTT. This gives the protein CASRGPFGTEAFF.

The chain uses TRBV6-5 and TRBJ2-5; 8 nucleotides agree with TRBD1. V lost 5 bases and J lost 4; bases outside the gene matches: 3. The CDR3 consists of 13 residues. Germline V gene sequence: CDR1 MNHEY, CDR2 SVGAGI. The CDR3 bases are TGTGCCAGCAGTCGGACAGGGTTAGAGACCCAGTACTTC. Protein sequence: CASSRTGLETQYF.

The chain couples TRBV5-4 to TRBJ1-1; TRBD1 might be the D (6 bases). V was shortened by 4 bases and J by 0 bases, with 16 bases between the two germline ends. CDR1 SGHNT and CDR2 YYREEE come from the germline V gene (reference sequence). This CDR3 is 16 amino acids long. This chain's CDR3 is CASSPGQNSLNTEAFF. CDR3 nucleotides: TGTGCCAGCAGCCCCGGACAGAACTCCTTGAACACTGAAGCTTTCTTT.

The chain couples TRBV28 to TRBJ2-2, with TRBD1 matching 7 bases. The trim removed 7 bases at V and 10 bases at J, leaving 6 bases unmatched. Germline V gene data show CDR1 as MDHEN and CDR2 as SYDVKM. This CDR3 is built from 12 residues. The CDR3 protein is CASTRDRVELFF. The DNA for the CDR3 is TGTGCCAGCACTCGCGACAGGGTGGAGCTGTTTTTT.

This clone was counted between two and nine times. The chain links TRBV5-1 to TRBJ1-1, with no clear D. This CDR3 is built from 13 residues. The ends were cut back, 4 bases at V and 1 base at J, with 8 bases in the middle. Germline CDR1 reads SGHRS; CDR2 reads YFSETQ. In DNA, the CDR3 is TGCGCCAGCAGCCCCGACGGGAACACTGAAGCTTTCTTT. Its translation is CASSPDGNTEAFF.

V is TRBV5-1 and J is TRBJ2-1, with 7 bases lining up with TRBD2. With 2 bases clipped from V and 0 bases from J, the junction kept 2 bases outside the gene matches. The germline gives CDR1 SGHRS, CDR2 YFSETQ. The CDR3 is made up of 15 amino acids. DNA for the CDR3: TGCGCCAGCAGCTTAAGCGGGGTCTCCTACAATGAGCAGTTCTTC. It translates to CASSLSGVSYNEQFF.

This clone appeared once. The chain links TRBV25-1 to TRBJ1-1; D unresolved. V was shortened by 4 bases and J by 3 bases, with 3 bases between the two germline ends. Germline V lookup: CDR1 MGHDK, CDR2 SYGVNS. This CDR3 has 11 amino acids. The CDR3 nucleotides are TGTGCCAGCAGTGTCCACACTGAAGCTTTCTTT. This codes for CASSVHTEAFF.

The rearrangement joins TRBV19 to TRBJ2-6; tentative D call: TRBD1 (6 bases). V lost 11 bases, J lost 2 bases, and 10 bases lay in between. The CDR3 has 13 amino acids. Germline V gene lookup returns CDR1 LNHDA and CDR2 SQIVND (reference sequence). The CDR3 DNA follows: TGTGCCTCGGCAGGGGCTGGGGCCAACGTCCTGACTTTC. Translated, it gives CASAGAGANVLTF.

This chain uses TRBV4-1 with TRBJ2-3; no reliable D call. V lost 1 base, J lost 6 bases, and 17 bases lay in between. This CDR3 is built from 16 residues. Germline V gene sequence: CDR1 MGHRA, CDR2 YSYEKL. CDR3 region: CASSQGAQVKGDTQYF. DNA of the CDR3: TGCGCCAGCAGCCAAGGAGCCCAGGTTAAGGGTGATACGCAGTATTTT.

The genes are TRBV7-6 and TRBJ1-2, with D unresolved. The germline V gene encodes CDR1 SGHVS and CDR2 FNYEAQ. The CDR3 sequence is 15 residues long. The ends were cut back, 4 bases at V and 8 bases at J, with 20 bases in the middle. CDR3 amino acids: CASSSESKRLGGYTF. CDR3 nucleotides: TGTGCCAGCAGCTCAGAGAGCAAGCGACTGGGCGGCTACACCTTC.

The chain links TRBV5-1 to TRBJ1-4, with a possible D match to TRBD1 (6 bases). Trimming left V 0 bases short and J 5 bases short, with 17 bases between. The CDR3 consists of 17 residues. The germline V gene encodes CDR1 SGHRS and CDR2 YFSETQ. CDR3 in DNA: TGCGCCAGCAGCTTGGGACCGACAGGTCCGGGGAATGAAAAACTGTTTTTT. Amino acids: CASSLGPTGPGNEKLFF.

This clone was seen only once. The chain joins TRBV7-6 to TRBJ2-1; 7 bases agree with TRBD1. This CDR3 spans 18 amino acids. The V segment lost 1 base and the J segment 3 bases; nucleotides outside the gene matches: 12. CDR1 and CDR2 from the germline V gene are SGHVS and FNYEAQ. CDR3 in amino acids: CASSLEPGTESYYNEQFF. The CDR3 coding sequence is TGTGCCAGCAGCTTAGAACCCGGGACAGAAAGTTACTACAATGAGCAGTTCTTC. Looking up the rest from reference TRBV7-6 and TRBJ2-1 gives the full variable domain: GAGVSQSPRYKVTKRGQDVALRCDPISGHVSLYWYRQALGQGPEFLTYFNYEAQQDKSGLPNDRFSAERPEGSISTLTIQRTEQRDSAMYRCASSLEPGTESYYNEQFFGPGTRLTVL.

The rearrangement links TRBV6-4 to TRBJ2-1, with D perhaps matching TRBD2 (5 bases). Germline CDR1 is MRHNA and CDR2 is SNTAGT. The CDR3 is made up of 14 amino acids. V lost 4 bases and J lost 5, with 12 bases in between. Written as DNA, the CDR3 is TGTGCCAGCAGTGCTGCGGGCGGACACAATGAGCAGTTCTTC. Protein: CASSAAGGHNEQFF.